This T cell receptor (beta chain) is from a study of blood T cell repertoires in COVID-19. This table comes from immunoSEQ multiplex PCR, and its TCRdb copy is limited to in-frame clones, with some not included. The sample lists around 200,000 clones, about four fifths occurring once. Germline values: CDR1 MNHEY, CDR2 SMNVEV (reference sequence). The CDR3 has 17 residues. The germline V and J ends were trimmed by 2 bases and 0 bases, with 16 bases remaining between them. Sequenced: peripheral blood. The sequence was obtained from a woman in her 40s with active or convalescent COVID-19. This chain links TRBV27 with TRBJ1-1; D unclear. CDR3 coding DNA: TGTGCCAGCAGTTTAGGTCAGGTGCCCCGCTTGAACACTGAAGCTTTCTTT. It translates to CASSLGQVPRLNTEAFF.